This T cell receptor beta chain was identified during a study of T cell responses to AZD1222 COVID-19 vaccine. TCRdb's table, derived via immunoSEQ multiplex PCR, lists solely in-frame clones and lacks some. The sample yields 150,000 to 180,000 clones, about nine tenths seen once. The clonotype comes from an adult in good health. This material consisted of peripheral blood, taken on day 0 of AZD1222 vaccination.

The CDR3 loop is CASSYGSNEKLFF. CDR3 nucleotide sequence: TGTGCCAGCAGTTACGGGAGTAATGAAAAACTGTTTTTT. V is TRBV6-5 and J is TRBJ1-4, with unresolved D. CDR1 and CDR2 from the germline V gene are MNHEY and SVGAGI. The germline V and J ends were trimmed by 2 bases and 4 bases, with 5 bases remaining between them. The CDR3 covers 13 residues.